The next 32 T cell receptor beta chains were all read from a single sample in a study of Ad26.COV2.S vaccination and SARS-CoV-2 variants. Profiling relied on immunoSEQ multiplex PCR, and the TCRdb table lists in-frame clones only, not all of them. The repertoire holds around 100,000 clones, with 60% to 85% as singletons. Sequencing used peripheral blood, obtained after recovery from COVID-19. The receptors here all came from a human donor who had recovered from COVID-19.

The rearrangement links TRBV11-2 to TRBJ2-1, with 10 bases identical to TRBD2. V dropped 1 base and J dropped 9; count of bases not matched to a gene: 3. The CDR3 runs to 14 residues. CDR1 and CDR2 (germline): SGHAT, FQNNGV. DNA of the CDR3: TGTGCCAGCAGCTTAGGGACTAGCGGTTCTGAGCAGTTCTTC. Translated: CASSLGTSGSEQFF.

The gene calls are TRBV6-5 and TRBJ1-2; D unresolved. The ends were cut back, 7 bases at V and 6 bases at J, with 12 bases in the middle. The CDR3 contains 12 residues. Germline V CDR1 and CDR2: MNHEY, SVGAGI. The CDR3 loop reads CASTPGYDGYTF. As DNA, the CDR3 is TGTGCCAGCACACCAGGATACGATGGCTACACCTTC.

This sequence joins TRBV7-9 and TRBJ2-1; 12 nucleotides match TRBD2. This CDR3 comprises 15 residues. Germline V CDR1 and CDR2: SEHNR, FQNEAQ (reference sequence). Trimming cost V 5 bases and J 9 bases; bases outside gene matches: 8. CDR3 DNA: TGTGCCAGCAGCATCCTAGCGGGGGGGCCGAGTGAGCAGTTCTTC. This encodes CASSILAGGPSEQFF.

This chain links TRBV10-3 with TRBJ2-2; 9 bases map to TRBD2. V lost 4 bases, J lost 0 bases, and 6 bases stayed unmatched. Germline CDR1 and CDR2: ENHRY and SYGVKD. This CDR3 is 17 amino acids long. In DNA form, the CDR3 reads TGTGCCATCAGTGGGGGTAGCGGGGGCGCGAACACCGGGGAGCTGTTTTTT. This sequence encodes CAISGGSGGANTGELFF.

This rearrangement joins TRBV11-2 to TRBJ2-5, with 9 positions matching TRBD1. Looked up from germline, CDR1 is SGHAT and CDR2 is FQNNGV. The CDR3 spans 17 residues. V dropped 1 base and J dropped 7; count of bases not matched to a gene: 13. As DNA, the CDR3 is TGTGCCAGCAGCTTAGGTGGGACAGGGTCATTCTCGGGGACCCAGTACTTC. Its translation is CASSLGGTGSFSGTQYF.

This chain uses TRBV14 with TRBJ2-7; no clear D gene. This CDR3 has 13 amino acids. Germline-derived CDR1 and CDR2 are SGHDN and FVKESK. V dropped 0 bases and J dropped 7 bases, with 10 bases sitting between them. CDR3 loop: CASSQDLAREQYF. CDR3 nucleotide sequence: TGTGCCAGCAGCCAAGATCTTGCTCGAGAGCAGTACTTC.

The chain combines TRBV6-6 with TRBJ2-1, with D unclear. Germline V CDR1 and CDR2: MNHNY, SVGAGI (reference sequence). Trimming removed 6 bases at V and 10 bases at J, with 16 bases between. This CDR3 region has 13 residues. CDR3 nucleotide sequence: TGTGCCAGCAGCTCTCCCCCAACTGGAGAGCAGTTCTTC. This encodes CASSSPPTGEQFF.

The CDR3 is CASSFLPADGETQYF. The CDR3 DNA is TGCGCCAGCAGCTTCCTCCCCGCGGACGGAGAGACCCAGTACTTC. This chain joins TRBV5-1 and TRBJ2-5; D is undetermined. The CDR3 is 15 amino acids. The germline V and J ends were trimmed by 2 bases and 4 bases, with 15 bases remaining between them. CDR1 and CDR2 from the germline V gene are SGHRS and YFSETQ. The whole variable domain, remainder taken from reference TRBV5-1 and TRBJ2-5, is KAGVTQTPRYLIKTRGQQVTLSCSPISGHRSVSWYQQTPGQGLQFLFEYFSETQRNKGNFPGRFSGRQFSNSRSEMNVSTLELGDSALYLCASSFLPADGETQYFGPGTRLLVL.

V and J are TRBV28 and TRBJ2-5; D call uncertain. Germline assignment: CDR1 MDHEN and CDR2 SYDVKM. V was clipped by 4 bases and J by 13 bases, with 13 bases between them. The CDR3 runs to 11 residues. The CDR3 here is CASSSTSSWYF. The CDR3 DNA is TGTGCCAGCAGTTCTACGTCCAGCTGGTACTTC.

This clone was observed a single time. The rearrangement links TRBV3-1 (or the pseudogene TRBV3-2) to TRBJ1-6; D not resolved. CDR3 length: 15 amino acids. Trimming took 2 bases from V and 10 from J, leaving 15 bases between them. The V gene's germline CDR1 is LGHDT and CDR2 YNNKEL (reference sequence). CDR3 nucleotides: TGTGCCAGCAGCCAAACCACGACGGGTTGGTCACCCCTCCACTTT. Its translation is CASSQTTTGWSPLHF.

The V gene is TRBV28, the J gene TRBJ2-6; perhaps D is TRBD1 or TRBD2 (5 bases each). Germline CDR1 is MDHEN and CDR2 is SYDVKM. With 5 bases removed from V and 0 bases from J, the gap between germline ends came to 20 bases. The CDR3 has 19 residues. The CDR3 DNA reads TGTGCCAGCAGTAGGGGACCGGGACGGGTCGACTCTGGGGCCAACGTCCTGACTTTC. Protein product: CASSRGPGRVDSGANVLTF.

V and J are TRBV24-1 and TRBJ2-3; tentatively, D is TRBD2 (7 bases). Trimming removed 5 bases at V and 0 bases at J, with 14 bases between. CDR1 is KGHDR and CDR2 is SFDVKD in the germline V gene. This CDR3 contains 16 residues. The CDR3, as DNA: TGTGCCACCAGTGGGGGGCGGGGGAGAAGCACAGATACGCAGTATTTT. Translation: CATSGGRGRSTDTQYF.

V and J are TRBV2 and TRBJ2-7; 10 bases match TRBD1. The CDR3 is made up of 15 amino acids. Germline CDR1 SNHLY, CDR2 FYNNEI. V trimming: 6 bases; J trimming: 6 bases; junction bases outside the gene matches: 11. In DNA, the CDR3 is TGTGCCAGCAGAGAGCTGGGGACAGGGGCTACCGAGCAGTACTTC. It is translated as CASRELGTGATEQYF.

V gene TRBV3-1 (or the pseudogene TRBV3-2) combines with J gene TRBJ2-7; D is uncertain. The CDR3 spans 15 residues. CDR1 is LGHDT and CDR2 is YNNKEL in the germline V gene (reference sequence). V was shortened by 1 base and J by 3 bases, with 13 bases between the two germline ends. CDR3 residues: CASSQGGSAVYEQYF. DNA of the CDR3: TGTGCCAGCAGCCAAGGGGGATCGGCTGTCTACGAGCAGTACTTC.

Many counts were recorded for this clone. V gene TRBV11-2 combines with J gene TRBJ1-2; 7 nucleotides agree with TRBD1. J was trimmed by 5 bases and V by 5 bases; bases with no gene match: 5. CDR1 is SGHAT and CDR2 is FQNNGV in the germline V gene. The CDR3 totals 13 residues. DNA of the CDR3: TGTGCCAGCAGCCTTACAGGGGAGTATGGCTACACCTTC. It translates to CASSLTGEYGYTF.

The chain recombines TRBV4-3 with TRBJ2-5; D may be TRBD1 (5 bases). Germline lookup yields CDR1 LGHNA and CDR2 YSLEER. V gave up 0 bases and J gave up 2 bases, with 13 bases separating them. This CDR3 has 16 residues. In nucleotides, the CDR3 is TGCGCCAGCAGCCAAGAAGGGGTTTTCGGGCAAGAGACCCAGTACTTC. Amino acid sequence: CASSQEGVFGQETQYF.

V gene TRBV12-3 or TRBV12-4 combines with J gene TRBJ1-6; D possibly corresponds to TRBD1 (5 bases). The CDR3 loop spans 13 amino acids. V shed 10 bases and J shed 7 bases, with 14 bases lying between them. CDR3 sequence reads: CATRVSWNSPLHF. In nucleotides, the CDR3 is TGTGCCACCAGGGTTTCGTGGAATTCACCCCTCCACTTT.

The chain uses TRBV9 and TRBJ1-2; weak D call: TRBD1 (6 bases). The ends were cut back, 3 bases at V and 8 bases at J, with 17 bases in the middle. Germline CDR1 is SGDLS and CDR2 is YYNGEE. CDR3 size: 14 residues. CDR3 sequence (DNA): TGTGCCAGCAGCGGCGGACAGCCTATGGAGGGCTACACCTTC. This sequence encodes CASSGGQPMEGYTF.

This rearrangement joins TRBV3-1 (or the pseudogene TRBV3-2) to TRBJ1-6, with a weak D call TRBD1 (5 bases). Germline CDR1 LGHDT, CDR2 YNNKEL (reference sequence). CDR3 length: 19 residues. With 0 bases removed from V and 3 bases from J, the gap between germline ends came to 18 bases. CDR3 DNA sequence: TGTGCCAGCAGCCAAGATCCGTTTAAGTCGACAGTCTATAATTCACCCCTCCACTTT. Protein product: CASSQDPFKSTVYNSPLHF.

The chain combines TRBV11-2 with TRBJ2-7; perhaps TRBD1 as D (5 bases). Trimming removed 10 bases from V and 1 base from J, with 14 bases in between. Germline loops: CDR1 SGHAT, CDR2 FQNNGV. The CDR3 consists of 13 residues. The CDR3 loop is CATKGAGSYEQYF. For the CDR3, the DNA is TGTGCCACCAAAGGGGCAGGGTCCTACGAGCAGTACTTC.

This clone was seen at least ten times. This chain uses TRBV30 with TRBJ1-6, with 8 bases aligning to TRBD1. The V gene's germline CDR1 is GTSNPN and CDR2 SVGIG (reference sequence). CDR3 length: 15 amino acids. Trimming took 0 bases from V and 8 from J; bases not matched to a gene: 6. The CDR3 here is CAWSVRPQGDSPLHF. DNA of the CDR3: TGTGCCTGGAGTGTACGGCCACAGGGGGATTCACCCCTCCACTTT.

The chain's CDR3 is CASSNPGTVGYEQYF. CDR3 nucleotide sequence: TGTGCCAGCTCAAACCCCGGGACAGTCGGATACGAGCAGTACTTC. V is TRBV19 and J is TRBJ2-7; TRBD1 matches 7 bases. Trimming at V came to 9 bases and at J to 4 bases, leaving 15 bases not matched to a gene. In germline, CDR1 is LNHDA, CDR2 SQIVND (reference sequence). This CDR3 is 15 amino acids long. The entire variable domain, with the rest obtained from reference TRBV19 and TRBJ2-7, is as follows: DGGITQSPKYLFRKEGQNVTLSCEQNLNHDAMYWYRQDPGQGLRLIYYSQIVNDFQKGDIAEGYSVSREKKESFPLTVTSAQKNPTAFYLCASSNPGTVGYEQYFGPGTRLTVT.

The chain uses TRBV2 and TRBJ2-3; D unclear. The germline CDR1 and CDR2 sequences are SNHLY and FYNNEI. The CDR3 runs to 11 residues. The V end was cut by 6 bases, the J end by 7 bases, with 8 bases between. CDR3 in DNA: TGTGCCAGCAGACCAGGAAATACGCAGTATTTT. It is translated as CASRPGNTQYF.

The sample holds a few counts of this clone. The J gene is TRBJ1-2, the V gene TRBV9, with 7 positions matching TRBD1. The CDR3 is 14 amino acids. V lost 6 bases to trimming and J lost 5 bases; unmatched junction nucleotides: 10. Looked up from germline, CDR1 is SGDLS and CDR2 is YYNGEE. The CDR3 loop reads CASTPQGEGYGYTF. For the CDR3, the DNA is TGTGCCAGCACCCCCCAGGGGGAAGGGTATGGCTACACCTTC.

This clone was seen a handful of times. V usage is TRBV20-1 and J usage is TRBJ1-5; possibly TRBD1 for D (5 bases). Germline CDR1 and CDR2: DFQATT and SNEGSKA (reference sequence). CDR3 length equals 13 residues. Trimming shortened V by 3 bases and J by 5 bases, and 11 bases separated the two germline ends. In nucleotides, the CDR3 is TGCAGTGCTAGTATTGGGGGGGATCAGCCCCAGCATTTT. Translated: CSASIGGDQPQHF.

J is TRBJ2-2 and V is TRBV4-3; 12 nucleotides line up with TRBD2. The CDR3 spans 18 residues. Germline assignment: CDR1 LGHNA and CDR2 YSLEER. J was trimmed by 1 base and V by 3 bases; bases with no gene match: 6. The CDR3 spells CASSQASGGAGNTGELFF. The CDR3 DNA reads TGCGCCAGCAGCCAGGCTAGCGGGGGGGCAGGGAACACCGGGGAGCTGTTTTTT.

This clone was counted once. V usage is TRBV15 and J usage is TRBJ2-3; possibly TRBD1 or TRBD2 for D (5 bases each). V lost 5 bases and J lost 5, with 11 bases in between. Germline values: CDR1 LNHNV, CDR2 YYDKDF (reference sequence). The CDR3 is 13 amino acids. The CDR3 DNA follows: TGTGCCACCAGCGGGACCCGAATAGATACGCAGTATTTT. Its protein is CATSGTRIDTQYF.

The chain joins TRBV2 to TRBJ1-5, with 8 nucleotides matching TRBD1. The J segment lost 2 bases and the V segment lost 8 bases, leaving 2 bases of the junction unmatched. Per the germline V gene, CDR1 is SNHLY and CDR2 is FYNNEI. This CDR3 region has 13 residues. The CDR3 region has the DNA TGTGCCAGCTACAGGGGGGGCAATCAGCCCCAGCATTTT. This encodes CASYRGGNQPQHF. The full variable domain, in which reference TRBV2 and TRBJ1-5 provide the parts outside the CDR3, is EPEVTQTPSHQVTQMGQEVILRCVPISNHLYFYWYRQILGQKVEFLVSFYNNEISEKSEIFDDQFSVERPDGSNFTLKIRSTKLEDSAMYFCASYRGGNQPQHFGDGTRLSIL.

The rearrangement joins TRBV6-5 to TRBJ2-1; D not certain. There are 14 residues in the CDR3. Trimming shortened V by 11 bases and J by 6 bases, and 20 bases separated the two germline ends. Germline V lookup: CDR1 MNHEY, CDR2 SVGAGI. This CDR3 reads CAGESGPSPNEQFF. The CDR3 DNA is TGTGCCGGCGAATCCGGGCCCTCCCCCAATGAGCAGTTCTTC.

This chain links TRBV20-1 with TRBJ2-5; D may correspond to TRBD1 or TRBD2 (5 bases each). The CDR3 sequence is 15 residues long. Germline values: CDR1 DFQATT, CDR2 SNEGSKA (reference sequence). With 3 bases removed from V and 1 base from J, the gap between germline ends came to 15 bases. The CDR3 reads CSASMLGPTQETQYF. CDR3 coding DNA: TGCAGTGCTAGTATGTTGGGACCCACCCAAGAGACCCAGTACTTC.

The table lists this clone with a few counts. The chain links TRBV19 to TRBJ2-2; the D gene is possibly TRBD1 (6 bases). V was shortened by 2 bases and J by 3 bases, with 10 bases between the two germline ends. Germline V CDR1 and CDR2: LNHDA, SQIVND (reference sequence). The CDR3 is 15 amino acids. The CDR3 bases are TGTGCCAGTAGTATAACCAGGGGATACACCGGGGAGCTGTTTTTT. It translates to CASSITRGYTGELFF. Based on the CDR3 plus reference TRBV19 and TRBJ2-2, the full variable domain is DGGITQSPKYLFRKEGQNVTLSCEQNLNHDAMYWYRQDPGQGLRLIYYSQIVNDFQKGDIAEGYSVSREKKESFPLTVTSAQKNPTAFYLCASSITRGYTGELFFGEGSRLTVL.

The genes are TRBV6-1 and TRBJ2-3; weak D call: TRBD1 (6 bases). CDR3 length equals 16 residues. Looked up from germline, CDR1 is MNHNS and CDR2 is SASEGT. Trimming stripped 4 bases from V and 1 base from J, with 15 bases between. In DNA form, the CDR3 reads TGTGCCAGCAGTGCTATGGGGGCGCGGGGCACAGATACGCAGTATTTT. The encoded protein is CASSAMGARGTDTQYF.